A selection of T cell receptor beta chains follows, all from one sample in a study of T cell changes during pregnancy in multiple sclerosis. Repertoires were generated with immunoSEQ multiplex PCR, while TCRdb's copy carries only in-frame clones and drops some. The sample holds roughly 73,000 clones; approximately 92% are singletons and the top ten take 2.1%. The source was peripheral blood, collected in the second trimester of pregnancy. The receptors shown here come from a female donor in good health, enrolled as a control in a pregnancy study. The CDR3 runs from the conserved cysteine through the conserved F or W. D genes are given only for firm matches. Clone size is stated in some rows and not others, as once, few, many or a class when expanded.

TRBV19	TRBJ1-1	TRBD1	14	NA	CASSLGQLNTEAFF	TGTGCCAGTAGTCTGGGACAGCTGAACACTGAAGCTTTCTTT
TRBV5-1	TRBJ2-5	NA	14	NA	CASSISGSKETQYF	TGCGCCAGCAGCATTTCCGGGTCGAAAGAGACCCAGTACTTC
TRBV5-3	TRBJ2-3	NA	14	once	CARSPWGSGDTQYF	TGTGCCAGAAGCCCTTGGGGTAGCGGAGATACGCAGTATTTT
TRBV5-5	TRBJ2-7	TRBD1	15	NA	CASSWRTGGQYEQYF	TGTGCCAGCAGCTGGAGGACAGGGGGCCAGTACGAGCAGTACTTC
TRBV5-4	TRBJ1-1	NA	13	NA	CASLRRGGTEAFF	TGTGCCAGCCTTCGGCGGGGGGGCACTGAAGCTTTCTTT
TRBV6-5	TRBJ1-2	TRBD1	14	NA	CASTLGTGIGGYTF	TGTGCCAGCACCTTAGGGACAGGGATAGGAGGCTACACCTTC
TRBV5-4	TRBJ2-1	NA	12	NA	CASSGEKDEQFF	TGTGCCAGCAGCGGGGAGAAAGATGAGCAGTTCTTC
TRBV6-6	TRBJ2-7	TRBD1	14	once	CASSPARQGHEQYF	TGTGCCAGCAGCCCCGCCCGACAGGGCCACGAGCAGTACTTC
TRBV4-2	TRBJ1-4	TRBD1	15	NA	CASSQVGQGNEKLFF	TGTGCCAGCAGCCAAGTGGGACAGGGTAATGAAAAACTGTTTTTT
TRBV6-5	TRBJ1-5	NA	15	NA	CASSPRGESNQPQHF	TGTGCCAGCAGTCCCCGGGGGGAAAGCAATCAGCCCCAGCATTTT
TRBV6-6	TRBJ2-7	NA	11	NA	CASSHSYEQYF	TGTGCCAGCAGCCACTCCTACGAGCAGTACTTC
TRBV4-2	TRBJ1-1	NA	13	NA	CASSQGVGGGAFF	TGTGCCAGCAGCCAGGGGGTTGGCGGGGGAGCTTTCTTT
TRBV7-6	TRBJ1-2	NA	15	NA	CASSLSGYREYGYTF	TGTGCCAGCAGCTTATCGGGGTACAGGGAATATGGCTACACCTTC
TRBV2	TRBJ1-2	NA	14	few	CASSEAQADGGYTF	TGTGCCAGCAGTGAAGCGCAAGCTGATGGTGGCTACACCTTC
TRBV11-1	TRBJ2-2	TRBD1	16	NA	CASSLEQGGDTGELFF	TGTGCCAGCAGTTTGGAACAGGGGGGCGACACCGGGGAGCTGTTTTTT
TRBV4-2	TRBJ1-1	NA	15	NA	CASSQDSGKNTEAFF	TGTGCCAGCAGCCAAGACTCGGGAAAGAACACTGAAGCTTTCTTT
TRBV9	TRBJ2-1	NA	17	NA	CASSVKGGALSYNEQFF	TGTGCCAGCAGCGTTAAAGGGGGGGCCTTATCCTACAATGAGCAGTTCTTC
TRBV18	TRBJ1-6	NA	14	NA	CASSPENTNSPLHF	TGTGCCAGCTCACCAGAAAACACCAATTCACCCCTCCACTTT
TRBV4-3	TRBJ1-3	NA	17	NA	CASSQGGGQHSGNTIYF	TGCGCCAGCAGCCAAGGGGGCGGACAGCACTCTGGAAACACCATATATTTT
TRBV29-1	TRBJ2-3	NA	13	NA	CSVEETGRDTQYF	TGCAGCGTTGAAGAAACAGGGAGAGATACGCAGTATTTT
TRBV28	TRBJ1-1	NA	14	NA	CASRFHQGSTEAFF	TGTGCCAGCCGATTCCACCAGGGTAGCACTGAAGCTTTCTTT
TRBV28	TRBJ1-1	NA	17	NA	CASRGWGQRGKATEAFF	TGTGCCAGCAGGGGGTGGGGGCAGCGAGGCAAGGCCACTGAAGCTTTCTTT
TRBV7-3	TRBJ1-2	TRBD1	14	few	CASSLLGQGDGYTF	TGTGCCAGCAGCTTACTCGGACAGGGGGATGGCTACACCTTC
TRBV18	TRBJ2-1	TRBD1	16	NA	CASSRLGTGFPNEQFF	TGTGCCAGCTCACGTTTAGGGACAGGGTTCCCCAATGAGCAGTTCTTC
TRBV7-2	TRBJ2-7	TRBD2	15	NA	CASSLRLAGAYEQYF	TGTGCCAGCAGCTTAAGACTAGCGGGGGCCTACGAGCAGTACTTC
TRBV10-3	TRBJ1-3	NA	14	once	CATSRDNSGNTIYF	TGTGCCACTTCGAGGGATAACTCTGGAAACACCATATATTTT
TRBV18	TRBJ1-1	NA	22	NA	CASSPLRVGGNREGRMNTEAFF	TGTGCCAGCTCACCACTCAGGGTCGGCGGTAACAGGGAGGGCCGCATGAACACTGAAGCTTTCTTT
TRBV29-1	TRBJ2-3	TRBD1	14	NA	CSVDGTGATDTQYF	TGCAGCGTTGATGGGACAGGCGCCACAGATACGCAGTATTTT
TRBV30	TRBJ1-5	NA	12	NA	CAWGRIGQPQHF	TGTGCCTGGGGGAGAATTGGTCAGCCCCAGCATTTT